The 32 T cell receptor beta chains presented below share a single source sample, sequenced in a study of OX40 agonist ivuxolimab in advanced cancers. The assay was immunoSEQ multiplex PCR, and TCRdb's table has in-frame clones only and misses some. In the table there are around 36,000 clones, roughly 80% of which are singletons. The sample here was CD4+ or CD8+ T cells sorted from blood, taken in a trial of the OX40 agonist ivuxolimab. These receptors all come from an adult with an advanced solid tumor such as melanoma, head and neck, liver or kidney cancer.

The J gene is TRBJ1-2, the V gene TRBV19, with D unresolved. Germline CDR1 LNHDA, CDR2 SQIVND (reference sequence). The V and J ends lost 5 bases and 6 bases respectively, with 10 bases between them. This CDR3 has 12 amino acids. DNA of the CDR3: TGTGCCAGTAGTCTCTACATGGATGGCTACACCTTC. It encodes CASSLYMDGYTF. Supplemented by reference TRBV19 and TRBJ1-2, the full variable domain reads DGGITQSPKYLFRKEGQNVTLSCEQNLNHDAMYWYRQDPGQGLRLIYYSQIVNDFQKGDIAEGYSVSREKKESFPLTVTSAQKNPTAFYLCASSLYMDGYTFGSGTRLTVV.

By sample fraction, this clone is medium-sized. J is TRBJ2-7 and V is TRBV27; D call uncertain. Germline loops: CDR1 MNHEY, CDR2 SMNVEV (reference sequence). Deletions cut 0 bases from V and 6 bases from J, with 9 bases between. The CDR3 is 13 residues long. The CDR3 DNA reads TGTGCCAGCAGTTTATCGTGGGGTTTCGAGCAGTACTTC. Its translation is CASSLSWGFEQYF.

CDR3 coding DNA: TGTGCCAGCAGCTCTGACAGGGGGCCTGGGGCCAACGTCCTGACTTTC. It codes for CASSSDRGPGANVLTF. The gene calls are TRBV9 and TRBJ2-6; 10 bases map to TRBD1. The trim removed 4 bases at V and 2 bases at J, leaving 3 bases unmatched. This CDR3 comprises 16 residues. Germline lookup yields CDR1 SGDLS and CDR2 YYNGEE.

This chain joins TRBV30 and TRBJ1-6; 9 positions agree with TRBD1. The CDR3 spans 14 residues. The ends lost 0 bases at V and 10 bases at J; junction bases unmatched: 4. Germline V gives CDR1 GTSNPN, CDR2 SVGIG (reference sequence). The CDR3 DNA is TGTGCCTGGAGTGTAGGGACAGGGCGCTCACCCCTCCACTTT. As protein: CAWSVGTGRSPLHF. Complete variable domain (other parts from reference TRBV30 and TRBJ1-6): SQTIHQWPATLVQPVGSPLSLECTVEGTSNPNLYWYRQAAGRGLQLLFYSVGIGQISSEVPQNLSASRPQDRQFILSSKKLLLSDSGFYLCAWSVGTGRSPLHFGNGTRLTVT.

The V and J genes are TRBV27 and TRBJ1-6; TRBD1 is a possible D gene (6 bases). Trimming took 6 bases from V and 1 from J, leaving 16 bases between them. The CDR3 is 17 residues long. Germline V gene data show CDR1 as MNHEY and CDR2 as SMNVEV (reference sequence). DNA of the CDR3: TGTGCCAGCAGAGACGGGGGCCTAGGTTCCTATAATTCACCCCTCCACTTT. Translating gives CASRDGGLGSYNSPLHF.

This chain uses TRBV7-6 with TRBJ2-7, with D hard to call. V was shortened by 0 bases and J by 4 bases, with 7 bases between the two germline ends. The CDR3 is 13 amino acids. Germline V CDR1 and CDR2: SGHVS, FNYEAQ. The CDR3 loop is CASSLASKYEQYF. The DNA of the CDR3 is TGTGCCAGCAGCTTAGCGAGCAAATACGAGCAGTACTTC.

V usage is TRBV4-3 and J usage is TRBJ2-3; the match to TRBD2 covers 7 bases. V shed 1 base and J 2 bases; nucleotides not matched to a gene: 6. CDR1 LGHNA and CDR2 YSLEER come from the germline V gene. The CDR3 length is 16 residues. CDR3 coding DNA: TGCGCCAGCAGCCAAGCCGGGACTACCCTCACAGATACGCAGTATTTT. It yields the protein CASSQAGTTLTDTQYF.

The chain employs TRBV18 and TRBJ1-2; D perhaps matches TRBD1 (5 bases). CDR3 length: 16 amino acids. CDR1 and CDR2 from the germline V gene are KGHSH and LQKENI. V lost 2 bases and J lost 1, with 14 bases in between. The CDR3 loop is CASSPVGGDDNYGYTF. The CDR3, as DNA: TGTGCCAGCTCACCAGTTGGAGGGGACGATAACTATGGCTACACCTTC.

Only one count was recorded for this clone. The genes are TRBV19 and TRBJ1-2; D unclear. Germline V CDR1 and CDR2: LNHDA, SQIVND (reference sequence). V lost 7 bases to trimming and J lost 0 bases, with 9 bases between them. CDR3 size: 13 residues. CDR3 sequence: CASNSGPNYGYTF. The CDR3 bases are TGTGCCAGTAACTCCGGCCCTAACTATGGCTACACCTTC.

The sample holds one count of this clone. V and J are TRBV5-6 and TRBJ2-3; perhaps TRBD2 as D (5 bases). V lost 0 bases and J 2 bases, leaving 10 bases between the germline ends. The CDR3 spans 15 residues. Germline V gene lookup returns CDR1 SGHDT and CDR2 YYEEEE. In DNA, the CDR3 is TGTGCCAGCAGCTTGGAGAGGGCCTACACAGATACGCAGTATTTT. Amino acids: CASSLERAYTDTQYF.

The chain uses TRBV13 and TRBJ2-1, with 11 bases identical to TRBD1. The J segment lost 7 bases and the V segment lost 4 bases, leaving 3 bases of the junction unmatched. The germline V gene encodes CDR1 PRHDT and CDR2 FYEKMQ (reference sequence). The CDR3 has 14 residues. CDR3 DNA: TGTGCCAGCAGCTCCTGGGACAGGGGGAATGAGCAGTTCTTC. Its translation is CASSSWDRGNEQFF.

The chain recombines TRBV6-5 with TRBJ1-1; 8 bases align to TRBD1. The CDR3 covers 13 residues. The trim removed 8 bases at V and 5 bases at J, leaving 7 bases unmatched. CDR1 is MNHEY and CDR2 is SVGAGI in the germline V gene. The CDR3 here is CASLGQGWTEAFF. The CDR3 coding sequence is TGTGCCAGCCTCGGACAGGGTTGGACTGAAGCTTTCTTT.

This CDR3 reads CASRVGNEQFF. The CDR3 DNA is TGTGCCAGTAGGGTGGGCAATGAGCAGTTCTTC. The V call is TRBV19, the J call TRBJ2-1, with D unclear. V lost 6 bases and J 6 bases, leaving 6 bases between the germline ends. This CDR3 contains 11 residues. The V gene's germline CDR1 is LNHDA and CDR2 SQIVND (reference sequence).

The V call is TRBV6-5, the J call TRBJ1-5; 8 bases agree with TRBD1. Unmatched junction bases numbered 4, after V lost 1 base and J lost 2 bases. In germline, CDR1 is MNHEY, CDR2 SVGAGI. The CDR3 extends over 16 amino acids. The DNA for the CDR3 is TGTGCCAGCAGTTACTTTGGGACAGGTGGCAATCAGCCCCAGCATTTT. It encodes CASSYFGTGGNQPQHF.

This chain links TRBV27 with TRBJ1-4; D perhaps matches TRBD1 (5 bases). Germline V gene data show CDR1 as MNHEY and CDR2 as SMNVEV (reference sequence). CDR3 length: 13 amino acids. The V end lost 8 bases, the J end lost 8 bases, and 15 bases lay between the germline ends. CDR3 sequence: CASGWSGGEKLFF. In DNA, the CDR3 is TGTGCCAGCGGATGGTCGGGGGGGGAAAAACTGTTTTTT.

The chain has TRBV6-6 and TRBJ1-6, with D possibly matching TRBD1 (6 bases). The CDR3 length is 13 residues. V dropped 8 bases and J dropped 8 bases, with 13 bases sitting between them. The germline V gene encodes CDR1 MNHNY and CDR2 SVGAGI (reference sequence). In DNA form, the CDR3 reads TGTGCCAGCCGGGACATCATGGATTCACCCCTCCACTTT. Its translation: CASRDIMDSPLHF.

In this sample, this clone turned up once. This chain uses TRBV6-6 with TRBJ2-7, with a weak D call TRBD2 (5 bases). CDR1 and CDR2 (germline): MNHNY, SVGAGI (reference sequence). The CDR3 is made up of 13 amino acids. V was cut by 2 bases and J by 7 bases, with 12 bases left in between. This CDR3 is CASSYGSTGEQYF. The DNA of the CDR3 is TGTGCCAGCAGTTACGGCTCAACGGGAGAGCAGTACTTC.

J is TRBJ1-2 and V is TRBV11-1; D is possibly TRBD1 (5 bases). V lost 5 bases and J 0 bases, leaving 7 bases between the germline ends. The CDR3 consists of 13 residues. CDR1 is SGHAT, CDR2 FQDESV, per germline (reference sequence). CDR3 amino acids: CASSRDANYGYTF. In DNA, the CDR3 is TGTGCCAGCAGCCGGGACGCTAACTATGGCTACACCTTC.

The rearrangement joins TRBV27 to TRBJ2-2, with D unclear. Germline loops: CDR1 MNHEY, CDR2 SMNVEV (reference sequence). Trimming removed 0 bases from V and 1 base from J, with 9 bases in between. This CDR3 is 16 amino acids long. DNA of the CDR3: TGTGCCAGCAGTTTATCGAGGACGGTGAACACCGGGGAGCTGTTTTTT. Residues: CASSLSRTVNTGELFF.

The chain links TRBV7-3 to TRBJ2-5; 7 bases fit TRBD2. The CDR3 totals 15 residues. V was pared by 3 bases and J by 4 bases, with 8 bases of the junction left unmatched. Germline CDR1 SGHTA, CDR2 FQGTGA. CDR3 DNA sequence: TGTGCCAGCAGCTTGGGACCCTCGGGGGGAGAGACCCAGTACTTC. This encodes CASSLGPSGGETQYF.

This chain connects TRBV9 to TRBJ1-3, with D perhaps TRBD1 (6 bases). Germline lookup yields CDR1 SGDLS and CDR2 YYNGEE. The V gene lost 4 bases and the J gene lost 4 bases, with 21 bases spanning the gap. The CDR3 spans 17 residues. The CDR3 region has the DNA TGTGCCAGCAGCCTTTACCGGACAGTTGAATGGGGAAACACCATATATTTT. It translates to CASSLYRTVEWGNTIYF.

The rearrangement joins TRBV21-1 to TRBJ2-4; the D segment call TRBD2 is taken from the table without a DNA check. TRBV21-1 is given as a pseudogene. This CDR3 spans 20 amino acids. In nucleotides, the CDR3 is TGTGCCAGCAGCAAAAATAGAAGCGCCCCGGTCCCCCTAGCCAAAAACATTCAGTACTTC. Translation: CASSKNRSAPVPLAKNIQYF.

V is TRBV21-1 and J is TRBJ2-5; TRBD1 is taken as the D call from the table, unchecked against the DNA. TRBV21-1 is assigned pseudogene status. The CDR3 runs to 16 residues. The CDR3 region is CASSKGPGGTGETQYF. As DNA, the CDR3 is TGTGCCAGCAGCAAAGGTCCGGGCGGGACAGGAGAGACCCAGTACTTC.

CDR3 amino acids: CASSFPGDIAEAFF. CDR3 nucleotides: TGTGCCAGTAGTTTCCCAGGGGACATCGCTGAAGCTTTCTTT. The chain employs TRBV19 and TRBJ1-1; maybe TRBD1 (6 bases). The CDR3 runs to 14 residues. V was trimmed by 5 bases and J by 6 bases, leaving 16 bases between them. The germline gives CDR1 LNHDA, CDR2 SQIVND (reference sequence).

The chain joins TRBV27 to TRBJ2-6, with D possibly matching TRBD1 (6 bases). Trimming shortened V by 5 bases and J by 4 bases, and 21 bases separated the two germline ends. CDR1 MNHEY and CDR2 SMNVEV come from the germline V gene (reference sequence). The CDR3 extends over 18 amino acids. CDR3 DNA: TGTGCCAGCAGTACCACAGGGTCCTCCCAGTTCGGGGCCAACGTCCTGACTTTC. Translating it yields CASSTTGSSQFGANVLTF. Together with reference TRBV27 and TRBJ2-6, the CDR3 gives the full variable domain: EAQVTQNPRYLITVTGKKLTVTCSQNMNHEYMSWYRQDPGLGLRQIYYSMNVEVTDKGDVPEGYKVSRKEKRNFPLILESPSPNQTSLYFCASSTTGSSQFGANVLTFGAGSRLTVL.

CDR3 residues: CASSQVEGSYEQYF. The CDR3 DNA sequence: TGCGCCAGCAGCCAAGTGGAGGGATCCTACGAGCAGTACTTC. The chain recombines TRBV4-1 with TRBJ2-7; D may be TRBD2 (6 bases). The V and J ends lost 1 base and 1 base respectively, with 8 bases between them. Germline V lookup: CDR1 MGHRA, CDR2 YSYEKL. The CDR3 has 14 amino acids.

The chain combines TRBV9 with TRBJ2-5; D tentatively reads TRBD1 or TRBD2 (6 bases each). The CDR3 consists of 18 residues. The ends were cut back, 4 bases at V and 1 base at J, with 23 bases in the middle. In germline, CDR1 is SGDLS, CDR2 YYNGEE. CDR3 amino acids: CASSSPWGDNFLQETQYF. CDR3 DNA: TGTGCCAGCAGCTCCCCATGGGGGGACAACTTCCTCCAAGAGACCCAGTACTTC.

In this sample, this clone is medium-sized. The genes are TRBV6-4 and TRBJ2-3; 8 bases agree with TRBD2. The CDR3 is 15 residues long. Losses at the gene ends were 3 bases for V and 0 bases for J; bases not matched to a gene: 2. Germline assignment: CDR1 MRHNA and CDR2 SNTAGT. CDR3 sequence (DNA): TGTGCCAGCAGTGATTTAGCGGGGAGCACAGATACGCAGTATTTT. Its translation is CASSDLAGSTDTQYF.

J is TRBJ2-5 and V is TRBV9; D possibly uses TRBD1 or TRBD2 (5 bases each). CDR1 is SGDLS and CDR2 is YYNGEE in the germline V gene. Trimming shortened V by 0 bases and J by 5 bases, and 11 bases separated the two germline ends. The CDR3 length is 14 residues. CDR3 nucleotide sequence: TGTGCCAGCAGCGTAGAAACAGAGGGGGAGACCCAGTACTTC. Protein sequence: CASSVETEGETQYF.

The chain is built from TRBV5-4 and TRBJ2-7; D gene unclear. Germline V CDR1 and CDR2: SGHNT, YYREEE (reference sequence). Trimming left V 4 bases short and J 5 bases short, with 13 bases between. CDR3 length: 13 residues. The CDR3, as DNA: TGTGCCAGCAGCCCCCGGGCCATCGACGAGCAGTACTTC. It yields the protein CASSPRAIDEQYF. Full variable domain (remainder filled in from reference TRBV5-4 and TRBJ2-7): ETGVTQSPTHLIKTRGQQVTLRCSSQSGHNTVSWYQQALGQGPQFIFQYYREEENGRGNFPPRFSGLQFPNYSSELNVNALELDDSALYLCASSPRAIDEQYFGPGTRLTVT.

This clone is a singleton in its sample. This chain connects TRBV5-5 to TRBJ2-1; D possibly corresponds to TRBD2 (5 bases). Trimming took off 4 bases at V and 6 bases at J, with 14 bases between the two ends. The CDR3 contains 14 residues. CDR1 is SGHKS, CDR2 YYEKEE, per germline (reference sequence). CDR3 region: CASSLEGLSNEQFF. In DNA, the CDR3 is TGTGCCAGCAGCCTGGAAGGACTCTCCAATGAGCAGTTCTTC.

V usage is TRBV6-1 and J usage is TRBJ2-1, with 10 positions matching TRBD2. The V and J ends lost 1 base and 9 bases, in that order; junction bases with no gene match: 6. Germline V gene data show CDR1 as MNHNS and CDR2 as SASEGT. The CDR3 is 15 residues long. CDR3 sequence: CASSEEAGGGSEQFF. The CDR3 bases are TGTGCCAGCAGTGAAGAAGCGGGAGGGGGGAGTGAGCAGTTCTTC.